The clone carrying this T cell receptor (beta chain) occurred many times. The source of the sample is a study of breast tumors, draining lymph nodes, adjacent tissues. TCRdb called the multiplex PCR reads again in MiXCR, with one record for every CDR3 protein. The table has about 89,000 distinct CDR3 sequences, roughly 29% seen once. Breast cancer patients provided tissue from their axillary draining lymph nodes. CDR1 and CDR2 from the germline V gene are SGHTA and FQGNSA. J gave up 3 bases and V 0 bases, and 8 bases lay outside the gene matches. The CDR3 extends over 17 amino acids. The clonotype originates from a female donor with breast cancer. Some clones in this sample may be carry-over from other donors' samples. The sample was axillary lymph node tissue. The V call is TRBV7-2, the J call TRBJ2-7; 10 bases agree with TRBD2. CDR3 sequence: CASSLASVAGGFYEQYF. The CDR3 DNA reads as TGTGCCAGCAGCTTAGCTTCTGTAGCGGGGGGCTTCTACGAGCAGTACTTC.